These T cell receptor beta chains were read from a single sample in a study of blood T cell repertoires in COVID-19. Some clones are missing from TCRdb's copy, which holds only in-frame ones; the method was immunoSEQ multiplex PCR. Among about 74,000 clones, 90% were seen once, and the ten largest hold 0.95% to 1.3%. Input material: peripheral blood. Receptors originate from a woman aged 45-60 years in a cohort sampled during active COVID-19. The CDR3 runs from the conserved cysteine through the conserved F or W. The D gene is left open where the match is weak. Clone size is shown for a subset of rows, as once, few, many or a class of expanded clone.

D | J | V | size | DNA | CDR3
TRBD1 | TRBJ2-7 | TRBV5-1 | . | TGCGCCAGCAGCGGGGACAGGGGGCTAAATGAGCAGTACTTC | CASSGDRGLNEQYF
TRBD1 | TRBJ2-2 | TRBV27 | once | TGTGCCACCCACCGGACAGGGACCGGGGAGCTGTTTTTT | CATHRTGTGELFF
. | TRBJ2-7 | TRBV5-6 | . | TGTGCCAGCAGCCCACGAAGGGGCTACGAGCAGTACTTC | CASSPRRGYEQYF
. | TRBJ1-5 | TRBV28 | once | TGTGCCAGCAGTTTCGGACAGCCAAATCAGCCCCAGCATTTT | CASSFGQPNQPQHF
TRBD2 | TRBJ2-7 | TRBV19 | . | TGTGCCAGTAGCCCAAACCCGGGAGGGACCTACGAGCAGTACTTC | CASSPNPGGTYEQYF
TRBD1 | TRBJ1-5 | TRBV6-5 | . | TGTGCCAGCAGTTTCAGGGGGGACAATCAGCCCCAGCATTTT | CASSFRGDNQPQHF
. | TRBJ2-4 | TRBV29-1 | once | TGCAGCGTTGGCATCTCAGGGAACATTCAGTACTTC | CSVGISGNIQYF
TRBD1 | TRBJ1-1 | TRBV6-6 | . | TGTGCCAGCAGCTCGACAGGGATTTCGTACACTGAAGCTTTCTTT | CASSSTGISYTEAFF
. | TRBJ2-7 | TRBV27 | few | TGTGCCAGCAGTTTAGGGCGGGAAACCTACGAGCAGTACTTC | CASSLGRETYEQYF
TRBD1 | TRBJ2-7 | TRBV5-4 | . | TGTGCCAGCAGCTCGGACAGGTCCTACGAGCAGTACTTC | CASSSDRSYEQYF